The 22 T cell receptor beta chains given below trace back to one sample, sequenced in a study of T-cell reconstitution after alpha-beta-depleted transplantation in children. Unique molecular identifiers were incorporated during preparation of the TCRbeta library. TCRdb recomputed calls from the PCR reads with MiXCR, one row per CDR3 protein. The sample has about 500,000 distinct CDR3 sequences; 11% are singletons. This specimen was PBMCs, mostly from graft donor cells, taken 180 days after TCRalphabeta/CD19-depleted stem cell transplant. Source of these receptors: a female patient between 2 and 15 years old who had a stem cell transplant for aplastic anemia, so the T cells may come from the graft donor.

This clonotype has more than one count but fewer than ten. The chain recombines TRBV12-3 or TRBV12-4 with TRBJ1-2; unclear D gene. V lost 3 bases to trimming and J lost 4 bases, with 9 bases between them. The CDR3 covers 13 residues. The DNA for the CDR3 is TGTGCCAGCAGTTTTCCGGGGAGCTATGGCTACACCTTC. This encodes CASSFPGSYGYTF.

Ten or more counts support this clonotype. This chain uses TRBV29-1 with TRBJ2-3, with 7 bases aligning to TRBD2. This CDR3 contains 12 residues. In germline, CDR1 is SQVTM, CDR2 ANQGSEA. With 7 bases clipped from V and 2 bases from J, the junction kept 3 bases outside the gene matches. The CDR3 region is CSAGTTTDTQYF. CDR3 DNA: TGCAGCGCGGGGACTACCACAGATACGCAGTATTTT.

This clonotype turned up a few times. This rearrangement joins TRBV29-1 to TRBJ2-7; D tentatively fits TRBD1 or TRBD2 (5 bases each). Germline V lookup: CDR1 SQVTM, CDR2 ANQGSEA. The CDR3 is 13 residues long. V dropped 5 bases and J dropped 0 bases, with 11 bases sitting between them. CDR3 nucleotides: TGCAGCGTTTCGGGGCCAAGCTCCTACGAGCAGTACTTC. Residues: CSVSGPSSYEQYF.

J is TRBJ2-1 and V is TRBV28; no reliable D call. Germline V CDR1 and CDR2: MDHEN, SYDVKM. V was shortened by 4 bases and J by 0 bases, with 10 bases between the two germline ends. The CDR3 runs to 15 residues. CDR3 DNA sequence: TGTGCCAGCAGTTCAAGACCAAGCTCCTACAATGAGCAGTTCTTC. Amino acid sequence: CASSSRPSSYNEQFF.

This clonotype was found a few times. This rearrangement joins TRBV15 to TRBJ1-2, with D possibly being TRBD1 (5 bases). The CDR3 loop spans 14 amino acids. From germline, CDR1 is LNHNV and CDR2 YYDKDF (reference sequence). V was cut by 2 bases and J by 7 bases, with 14 bases left in between. CDR3 bases: TGTGCCACCAGCAGATCCGGGTTCGGGGCTGGCTACACCTTC. Translation: CATSRSGFGAGYTF.

This clonotype was counted only a few times. The rearrangement links TRBV20-1 to TRBJ1-2; 7 bases agree with TRBD1. The V gene end was trimmed by 5 bases and the J gene end by 4 bases; junction bases not matched to a gene: 10. The CDR3 has 14 amino acids. The germline V gene has CDR1 DFQATT and CDR2 SNEGSKA (reference sequence). The CDR3 is CSALIARDSYGYTF. CDR3 DNA sequence: TGCAGTGCTTTAATAGCCCGGGACAGCTATGGCTACACCTTC.

This clonotype was seen only a few times. The CDR3 DNA is TGTGCCAGCAGCTTGCGAAGGACCTTTCCTAACTATGGCTACACCTTC. It encodes CASSLRRTFPNYGYTF. This chain uses TRBV5-6 with TRBJ1-2; D gene ambiguous. V lost 1 base and J lost 0, with 13 bases in between. The germline gives CDR1 SGHDT, CDR2 YYEEEE. This CDR3 contains 16 residues.

J is TRBJ2-3 and V is TRBV20-1, with a tentative D call TRBD2 (6 bases). This CDR3 spans 15 amino acids. The germline V gene encodes CDR1 DFQATT and CDR2 SNEGSKA (reference sequence). V shed 5 bases and J shed 3 bases, with 18 bases lying between them. In DNA form, the CDR3 reads TGCAGTGCTCGTATTGTGGGGGAGGAAACAGATACGCAGTATTTT. Translating gives CSARIVGEETDTQYF.

On this clonotype: A junction end diverges from the germline sequence, so it may reflect a read error. The chain uses TRBV5-1 and TRBJ2-2; tentative D call: TRBD1 (6 bases). Germline lookup yields CDR1 SGHRS and CDR2 YFSETQ. The CDR3 loop spans 16 amino acids. The CDR3 DNA is TGCGGCAGCAGCTTGGGGATGAACAGGGTATCCGGGGAGCTGTTTTTT. The encoded protein is CGSSLGMNRVSGELFF. Full variable domain (remainder filled in from reference TRBV5-1 and TRBJ2-2): KAGVTQTPRYLIKTRGQQVTLSCSPISGHRSVSWYQQTPGQGLQFLFEYFSETQRNKGNFPGRFSGRQFSNSRSEMNVSTLELGDSALYLCGSSLGMNRVSGELFFGEGSRLTVL.

The chain links TRBV7-2 to TRBJ2-1; 7 nucleotides align to TRBD2. This CDR3 is built from 15 residues. The V and J ends lost 1 base and 5 bases, in that order; junction bases with no gene match: 5. Germline V lookup: CDR1 SGHTA, CDR2 FQGNSA. The CDR3 DNA reads TGTGCCAGCAGCTTAGGCGGGAGTAAGGACAATGAGCAGTTCTTC. This gives the protein CASSLGGSKDNEQFF. Full variable domain (rest looked up from reference TRBV7-2 and TRBJ2-1): GAGVSQSPSNKVTEKGKDVELRCDPISGHTALYWYRQSLGQGLEFLIYFQGNSAPDKSGLPSDRFSAERTGGSVSTLTIQRTQQEDSAVYLCASSLGGSKDNEQFFGPGTRLTVL.

The rearrangement joins TRBV7-2 to TRBJ2-5; possibly TRBD2 for D (5 bases). Germline V CDR1 and CDR2: SGHTA, FQGNSA. The CDR3 sequence is 15 residues long. Between the trimmed V and J ends, which lost 1 base and 4 bases, there was a span of 13 bases. The CDR3 sequence is CASSLVTGNRETQYF. The CDR3 coding sequence is TGTGCCAGCAGCTTAGTAACGGGAAACAGAGAGACCCAGTACTTC.

This clonotype was counted a few times. The chain employs TRBV20-1 and TRBJ1-5; maybe TRBD1 (6 bases). Deletions cut 5 bases from V and 1 base from J, with 9 bases between. Germline lookup yields CDR1 DFQATT and CDR2 SNEGSKA (reference sequence). This CDR3 spans 13 amino acids. The CDR3 loop reads CSAYRESNQPQHF. CDR3 in DNA: TGCAGTGCTTACAGGGAAAGCAATCAGCCCCAGCATTTT.

This clonotype was detected a few times. V is TRBV20-1 and J is TRBJ2-5; D remains ambiguous. The V end lost 1 base, the J end lost 2 bases, and 2 bases lay between the germline ends. The CDR3 runs 11 residues. Germline V CDR1 and CDR2: DFQATT, SNEGSKA (reference sequence). CDR3 in amino acids: CSARAQETQYF. In DNA form, the CDR3 reads TGCAGTGCTAGAGCACAAGAGACCCAGTACTTC.

The chain uses TRBV9 and TRBJ2-5, with 8 positions matching TRBD1. V shed 3 bases and J 6 bases; nucleotides not matched to a gene: 13. The CDR3 spans 16 residues. Germline V gives CDR1 SGDLS, CDR2 YYNGEE. CDR3 sequence (DNA): TGTGCCAGCAGCGCTCATTCCAGGGGGCTCGGACAGACCCAGTACTTC. It encodes CASSAHSRGLGQTQYF.

The CDR3: CASSITGGNQPQHF. CDR3 nucleotides: TGTGCCAGCAGTATTACAGGGGGCAATCAGCCCCAGCATTTT. The rearrangement uses TRBV12-3 or TRBV12-4 and TRBJ1-5, with TRBD1 matching 7 bases. V was clipped by 5 bases and J by 2 bases; unmatched bases: 3. CDR3 size: 14 residues.

The rearrangement links TRBV19 to TRBJ2-7; no clear D gene. V was trimmed by 6 bases and J by 2 bases, leaving 11 bases between them. CDR3 size: 13 residues. Looked up from germline, CDR1 is LNHDA and CDR2 is SQIVND (reference sequence). The CDR3 region has the DNA TGTGCCAGTAGCACTCCCCCCACCTACGAGCAGTACTTC. Amino acids: CASSTPPTYEQYF.

In this sample, this clonotype turned up a few times. The rearrangement uses TRBV5-1 and TRBJ2-1; unclear D gene. This CDR3 is built from 14 residues. Germline loops: CDR1 SGHRS, CDR2 YFSETQ. Between the trimmed V and J ends, which lost 0 bases and 10 bases, there was a span of 14 bases. CDR3 residues: CASSLGSWSWEQFF. The DNA for the CDR3 is TGCGCCAGCAGCTTGGGTTCTTGGTCCTGGGAGCAGTTCTTC. Based on the CDR3 plus reference TRBV5-1 and TRBJ2-1, the full variable domain is KAGVTQTPRYLIKTRGQQVTLSCSPISGHRSVSWYQQTPGQGLQFLFEYFSETQRNKGNFPGRFSGRQFSNSRSEMNVSTLELGDSALYLCASSLGSWSWEQFFGPGTRLTVL.

The rearrangement uses TRBV20-1 and TRBJ2-3; tentatively, D is TRBD1 (6 bases). Trimming took 7 bases from V and 0 from J, leaving 11 bases between them. Germline loops: CDR1 DFQATT, CDR2 SNEGSKA (reference sequence). The CDR3 has 13 amino acids. This CDR3 is CSVRQGSTDTQYF. The CDR3 DNA sequence: TGCAGTGTACGGCAGGGGAGCACAGATACGCAGTATTTT.

This clonotype was picked up a small number of times. The chain joins TRBV5-1 to TRBJ2-4, with D possibly being TRBD2 (7 bases). The CDR3 totals 16 residues. Germline V gene data show CDR1 as SGHRS and CDR2 as YFSETQ. The ends were cut back, 0 bases at V and 0 bases at J, with 10 bases in the middle. The CDR3 DNA follows: TGCGCCAGCAGCTTGGAGGGGGGGTTAGCCAAAAACATTCAGTACTTC. Translating gives CASSLEGGLAKNIQYF.

This clonotype was recorded a few times. The chain links TRBV5-6 to TRBJ2-5; a possible D gene is TRBD2 (6 bases). With 0 bases removed from V and 4 bases from J, the gap between germline ends came to 10 bases. Germline V gene lookup returns CDR1 SGHDT and CDR2 YYEEEE. CDR3 size: 14 residues. The CDR3 spells CASSLVGGTETQYF. CDR3 DNA: TGTGCCAGCAGCTTGGTCGGGGGTACAGAGACCCAGTACTTC.

The V call is TRBV20-1, the J call TRBJ2-7; TRBD2 agrees at 7 bases. After removal of 1 base from V and 2 bases from J, the junction contained 5 bases not matched to a gene. The CDR3 loop spans 14 amino acids. CDR1 is DFQATT and CDR2 is SNEGSKA in the germline V gene (reference sequence). As DNA, the CDR3 is TGCAGTGCTAGAGCCTACGGACTAGCCTACGAGCAGTACGTC. It encodes CSARAYGLAYEQYV.

This clonotype was detected a few times. This chain links TRBV12-3 or TRBV12-4 with TRBJ2-6; 7 bases agree with TRBD1. This CDR3 is built from 14 residues. The V segment lost 6 bases and the J segment 9 bases; nucleotides outside the gene matches: 8. The CDR3 is CASRLTGTNNVLTF. CDR3 sequence (DNA): TGTGCCAGCAGACTGACAGGGACGAACAACGTCCTGACTTTC.